The following is a T cell receptor (beta chain) sequence with its context. The CDR3 has 17 residues. From germline, CDR1 is DFQATT and CDR2 SNEGSKA (reference sequence). Germline trimming cut 1 base from V and 0 bases from J; bases unmatched to any gene: 8. The data stem from a study of identical twins. TCRdb analysed the 5' RACE reads with MiXCR anew, one entry per CDR3 protein. The table lists hundreds of thousands of distinct CDR3 sequences, 20% to 25% of them singletons. Separately, the same data were catalogued under a study of T cells expressing NK-cell markers.

V is TRBV20-1 and J is TRBJ2-3; 9 bases match TRBD2. This receptor was identified in a woman between 18 and 29 years old in good health. Sequences were obtained from PBMCs. The DNA of the CDR3 is TGCAGTGCTAGAGTTCTAGCGGGGCCCCCGAGCACAGATACGCAGTATTTT. Translating gives CSARVLAGPPSTDTQYF.